The present T cell receptor (beta chain) was sequenced within a study of cytomegalovirus exposure and HLA in healthy donors. The PCR contained 60 Vbeta and 13 Jbeta primers. The authors' processing: An analysis performed later counted 72 million or so unique TCR beta chains (approximately 10 million of them shared). Some clones are missing from TCRdb's copy, which holds only in-frame ones; the method was immunoSEQ multiplex PCR. The DNA gave D and trimming, while V, J and clone size come from that table. The specimen's table records roughly 42,000 clones. This CDR3 region has 14 residues. The V end lost 0 bases, the J end lost 1 base, and 9 bases lay between the germline ends. Germline V gene lookup returns CDR1 GTSNPN and CDR2 SVGIG (reference sequence).

The chain uses TRBV30 and TRBJ1-1; D gene unclear. The sequenced sample consisted of PBMCs. The sequence derives from a young man in good health and CMV-seronegative. The chain's CDR3 is CAWSVHIGNTEAFF. The CDR3 DNA is TGTGCCTGGAGTGTACATATTGGGAACACTGAAGCTTTCTTT.